Each of the 28 T cell receptor beta chains below was sequenced from the same sample in a study of T cell responses to AZD1222 COVID-19 vaccine. Profiled with immunoSEQ multiplex PCR; TCRdb holds only in-frame clones, not every one. The sample consists of 150,000 to 200,000 clones, 87% of them appearing once. Source: peripheral blood, taken 28 days after the second AZD1222 dose. All receptors come from an adult who received the AZD1222 COVID-19 vaccine.

V is TRBV19 and J is TRBJ1-5, with D maybe TRBD1 (5 bases). Deletions cut 4 bases from V and 4 bases from J, with 14 bases between. CDR1 LNHDA and CDR2 SQIVND come from the germline V gene (reference sequence). CDR3 length: 15 amino acids. DNA of the CDR3: TGTGCCAGTAGTACACCCGGGGCCGGTAATCAGCCCCAGCATTTT. Translated, it gives CASSTPGAGNQPQHF.

The chain combines TRBV3-1 (or the pseudogene TRBV3-2) with TRBJ2-7; the D is unclear. Germline loops: CDR1 LGHDT, CDR2 YNNKEL (reference sequence). There are 16 residues in the CDR3. Trimming pared 0 bases from V and 0 bases from J, leaving 12 bases between. This CDR3 is CASSQDGARSSYEQYF. In DNA form, the CDR3 reads TGTGCCAGCAGCCAAGACGGCGCCAGGAGCTCCTACGAGCAGTACTTC.

The chain joins TRBV2 to TRBJ2-1; D is uncertain. Trimming left V 4 bases short and J 3 bases short, with 7 bases between. The germline gives CDR1 SNHLY, CDR2 FYNNEI. The CDR3 spans 13 residues. The CDR3 region is CASSATRYNEQFF. The DNA for the CDR3 is TGTGCCAGCAGTGCGACTCGCTACAATGAGCAGTTCTTC.

V is TRBV4-1 and J is TRBJ2-2, with a tentative D call TRBD2 (6 bases). In germline, CDR1 is MGHRA, CDR2 YSYEKL. Trimming shortened V by 4 bases and J by 1 base, and 16 bases separated the two germline ends. The CDR3 spans 17 residues. CDR3 loop: CASSRGTSTLNTGELFF. In DNA form, the CDR3 reads TGCGCCAGCAGCCGCGGGACTTCGACTTTGAACACCGGGGAGCTGTTTTTT.

The chain has TRBV5-6 and TRBJ1-2, with D possibly TRBD1 on 5 matching bases. V lost 4 bases and J 4 bases, leaving 14 bases between the germline ends. The CDR3 is 14 residues long. Germline values: CDR1 SGHDT, CDR2 YYEEEE. CDR3 in amino acids: CASSPTGGGYGYTF. CDR3 coding DNA: TGTGCCAGCAGCCCCACGGGGGGAGGCTATGGCTACACCTTC.

The CDR3 region is CASSLEGARTEAFF. The CDR3 region has the DNA TGTGCCAGCAGCTTAGAGGGGGCACGCACTGAAGCTTTCTTT. The chain combines TRBV7-2 with TRBJ1-1; 7 bases line up with TRBD1. Germline loops: CDR1 SGHTA, CDR2 FQGNSA. Losses at the gene ends were 1 base for V and 4 bases for J; bases not matched to a gene: 3. The CDR3 loop spans 14 amino acids.

The V and J genes are TRBV6-5 and TRBJ2-1; D may correspond to TRBD1 or TRBD2 (5 bases each). Trimming took 4 bases from V and 8 from J, leaving 18 bases between them. Germline assignment: CDR1 MNHEY and CDR2 SVGAGI. This CDR3 is 15 amino acids long. The CDR3 is CASSSRLGMGDEQFF. Written as DNA, the CDR3 is TGTGCCAGCAGTTCTCGACTGGGGATGGGGGATGAGCAGTTCTTC.

The chain is built from TRBV2 and TRBJ1-5; 9 bases align to TRBD1. The germline V gene has CDR1 SNHLY and CDR2 FYNNEI. The length of the CDR3 is 14 residues. Trimming removed 8 bases from V and 4 bases from J; junction bases left unmatched: 6. CDR3 nucleotide sequence: TGTGCCAGCCTTGAGGGACAGGGAAATCAGCCCCAGCATTTT. This sequence encodes CASLEGQGNQPQHF. The whole variable domain, remainder taken from reference TRBV2 and TRBJ1-5, is EPEVTQTPSHQVTQMGQEVILRCVPISNHLYFYWYRQILGQKVEFLVSFYNNEISEKSEIFDDQFSVERPDGSNFTLKIRSTKLEDSAMYFCASLEGQGNQPQHFGDGTRLSIL.

The chain recombines TRBV4-3 with TRBJ1-4; 7 positions agree with TRBD1. The CDR3 runs 15 residues. The J segment lost 6 bases and the V segment lost 4 bases, leaving 8 bases of the junction unmatched. Germline CDR1 reads LGHNA; CDR2 reads YSLEER. Written as DNA, the CDR3 is TGCGCCAGCAGCCGGAACAAGGGGGCGGATGAAAAACTGTTTTTT. Protein product: CASSRNKGADEKLFF.

CDR3 protein: CASRRGGSYNSPLHF. CDR3 nucleotide sequence: TGCGCCAGCAGGCGGGGGGGGTCCTATAATTCACCCCTCCACTTT. The chain recombines TRBV5-1 with TRBJ1-6, with D perhaps matching TRBD1 (5 bases). Germline loops: CDR1 SGHRS, CDR2 YFSETQ. V shed 5 bases and J shed 1 base, with 10 bases lying between them. This CDR3 has 15 residues.

The V and J genes are TRBV19 and TRBJ1-2; D is unclear. Germline loops: CDR1 LNHDA, CDR2 SQIVND (reference sequence). Trimming left V 6 bases short and J 5 bases short, with 13 bases between. CDR3 length: 13 residues. CDR3 nucleotide sequence: TGTGCCAGTAGCCCCGATCTGGAGTATGGCTACACCTTC. It is translated as CASSPDLEYGYTF.

V usage is TRBV6-5 and J usage is TRBJ1-5; no reliable D call. CDR1 is MNHEY and CDR2 is SVGAGI in the germline V gene. This CDR3 region has 13 residues. The V end was cut by 0 bases, the J end by 13 bases, with 13 bases between. CDR3 coding DNA: TGTGCCAGCAGTTACTCTATTGAAGGGTCTCAGCATTTT. This gives the protein CASSYSIEGSQHF.

The V call is TRBV7-9, the J call TRBJ1-1, with D uncertain. The germline CDR1 and CDR2 sequences are SEHNR and FQNEAQ (reference sequence). CDR3 length: 14 residues. V lost 4 bases and J lost 2, with 11 bases in between. In nucleotides, the CDR3 is TGTGCCAGCAGCTGGCAAGGGTCAAACACTGAAGCTTTCTTT. Encoded protein: CASSWQGSNTEAFF.

The chain carries TRBV7-2 and TRBJ2-3; maybe TRBD2 (5 bases). The germline CDR1 and CDR2 sequences are SGHTA and FQGNSA. Trimming shortened V by 7 bases and J by 5 bases, and 16 bases separated the two germline ends. The CDR3 sequence is 14 residues long. The CDR3 protein is CASTPSGGEDTQYF. The CDR3 DNA sequence: TGTGCCAGCACCCCTTCTGGAGGTGAAGATACGCAGTATTTT.

V gene TRBV7-8 combines with J gene TRBJ1-5; TRBD1 is a possible D gene (5 bases). The V gene lost 1 base and the J gene lost 3 bases, with 10 bases spanning the gap. Germline CDR1 SGHVS, CDR2 FQNEAQ. The CDR3 has 15 amino acids. CDR3 coding DNA: TGTGCCAGCAGCTTAGAGGGACGAAACAATCAGCCCCAGCATTTT. It codes for CASSLEGRNNQPQHF.

The chain has TRBV12-5 and TRBJ2-5, with 13 nucleotides matching TRBD2. CDR1 and CDR2 (germline): LGHNT, FRNRAP. This CDR3 is built from 16 residues. With V trimmed by 0 bases and J by 7 bases, 5 bases remained unmatched. This chain's CDR3 is CASGLVTSGGAWTQYF. DNA for the CDR3: TGTGCTAGTGGTTTGGTAACTAGCGGGGGGGCTTGGACCCAGTACTTC.

This clone was found a few times. The gene calls are TRBV7-9 and TRBJ1-2, with 7 bases fitting TRBD1. The CDR3 runs 14 residues. J gave up 4 bases and V 1 base, and 3 bases lay outside the gene matches. Germline lookup yields CDR1 SEHNR and CDR2 FQNEAQ (reference sequence). The CDR3 reads CASSLGGTAYGYTF. The CDR3 coding sequence is TGTGCCAGCAGCTTAGGTGGGACAGCCTATGGCTACACCTTC.

This clone came up once. The chain joins TRBV7-2 to TRBJ1-2; 7 nucleotides agree with TRBD1. Germline CDR1 SGHTA, CDR2 FQGNSA. This CDR3 region has 15 residues. The junction had 6 bases not matched to a gene; V was cut back by 1 base and J by 4 bases. CDR3 nucleotide sequence: TGTGCCAGCAGCTTAGATGTCTCAGGGGGCTATGGCTACACCTTC. Translation: CASSLDVSGGYGYTF. The whole variable domain, filled in from reference TRBV7-2 and TRBJ1-2, reads GAGVSQSPSNKVTEKGKDVELRCDPISGHTALYWYRQSLGQGLEFLIYFQGNSAPDKSGLPSDRFSAERTGGSVSTLTIQRTQQEDSAVYLCASSLDVSGGYGYTFGSGTRLTVV.

This sequence joins TRBV27 and TRBJ1-5, with D perhaps TRBD1 (6 bases). This CDR3 contains 15 residues. Germline CDR1 reads MNHEY; CDR2 reads SMNVEV (reference sequence). V was shortened by 5 bases and J by 2 bases, with 13 bases between the two germline ends. CDR3 sequence: CASSPRGMGNQPQHF. DNA of the CDR3: TGTGCCAGCAGTCCCAGGGGAATGGGCAATCAGCCCCAGCATTTT.

The chain has TRBV6-1 and TRBJ1-6, with a possible D match to TRBD1 (6 bases). V shed 3 bases and J shed 11 bases, with 14 bases lying between them. The CDR3 length is 14 residues. CDR1 is MNHNS, CDR2 SASEGT, per germline. This chain's CDR3 is CASSESQGLAPLHF. The CDR3 coding sequence is TGTGCCAGCAGTGAGAGTCAGGGGCTCGCACCCCTCCACTTT.

The CDR3 coding sequence is TGTGCCAGTAGTCAACAGGGGCCTACCTACGAGCAGTACTTC. Amino acids: CASSQQGPTYEQYF. The rearrangement uses TRBV19 and TRBJ2-7, with TRBD1 identical over 7 bases. The CDR3 contains 14 residues. Germline V CDR1 and CDR2: LNHDA, SQIVND (reference sequence). Losses at the gene ends were 5 bases for V and 2 bases for J; bases not matched to a gene: 6.

The chain recombines TRBV30 with TRBJ2-1; 12 bases are shared with TRBD2. Germline V gene sequence: CDR1 GTSNPN, CDR2 SVGIG (reference sequence). CDR3 length: 16 amino acids. The ends lost 2 bases at V and 8 bases at J; junction bases unmatched: 10. The DNA of the CDR3 is TGTGCCTGGAGTATCCTAGCGGGGGGGCCCGGGGATGAGCAGTTCTTC. Protein sequence: CAWSILAGGPGDEQFF.

A few counts support this clone. V gene TRBV4-1 combines with J gene TRBJ1-1; 10 bases agree with TRBD1. Losses at the gene ends were 4 bases for V and 0 bases for J; bases not matched to a gene: 5. CDR1 MGHRA and CDR2 YSYEKL come from the germline V gene. The CDR3 has 16 amino acids. CDR3 region: CASSRSGQGLNTEAFF. CDR3 coding DNA: TGCGCCAGCAGCCGTTCGGGACAGGGGCTGAACACTGAAGCTTTCTTT.

The V gene is TRBV18, the J gene TRBJ1-1; no reliable D call. Between the trimmed V and J ends, which lost 9 bases and 0 bases, there was a span of 8 bases. The germline V gene encodes CDR1 KGHSH and CDR2 LQKENI. The CDR3 contains 12 residues. The chain's CDR3 is CASNTVNTEAFF. DNA of the CDR3: TGTGCCAGTAATACGGTGAACACTGAAGCTTTCTTT.

V and J are TRBV6-5 and TRBJ1-5; perhaps TRBD1 as D (6 bases). Germline V gene data show CDR1 as MNHEY and CDR2 as SVGAGI. V lost 5 bases to trimming and J lost 6 bases, with 14 bases between them. This CDR3 is built from 14 residues. The CDR3 region has the DNA TGTGCCAGCAGTCTCCACAGGGTAGGTCAGCCCCAGCATTTT. Translated, it gives CASSLHRVGQPQHF.

The chain has TRBV7-7 and TRBJ2-7; 12 bases map to TRBD1. The germline gives CDR1 SSHAT, CDR2 FNYEAQ (reference sequence). The CDR3 has 14 amino acids. Losses at the gene ends were 6 bases for V and 7 bases for J; bases not matched to a gene: 7. The CDR3 DNA reads as TGTGCCAGCAGTAAGGGACAGGGGGCCGAGGAGCAGTACTTC. It translates to CASSKGQGAEEQYF.

The chain has TRBV27 and TRBJ1-6, with a weak D call TRBD1 (5 bases). The CDR3 is 15 residues long. V lost 5 bases and J lost 6, with 14 bases in between. From germline, CDR1 is MNHEY and CDR2 SMNVEV (reference sequence). This CDR3 is CASSGGGPLNSPLHF. CDR3 bases: TGTGCCAGCAGTGGGGGGGGTCCCCTTAATTCACCCCTCCACTTT.

The genes are TRBV7-9 and TRBJ2-7, with 14 bases fitting TRBD2. Germline V lookup: CDR1 SEHNR, CDR2 FQNEAQ (reference sequence). The length of the CDR3 is 16 residues. J gave up 4 bases and V 5 bases, and 7 bases lay outside the gene matches. CDR3 DNA: TGTGCCAGCAGCCTAGGGGGACTAGCGGGGGAATACGAGCAGTACTTC. Protein sequence: CASSLGGLAGEYEQYF.